These 22 T cell receptor beta chains were sequenced from one sample in a study of blood T cell repertoires in COVID-19. Here immunoSEQ multiplex PCR was the method, and the copy in TCRdb shows in-frame clones only, minus some. The table has roughly 250,000 clones, around 83% seen once. The sequenced sample consisted of peripheral blood. The receptor set was obtained from an elderly woman with acute or convalescent COVID-19.

This clone has just a few counts. The chain carries TRBV10-3 and TRBJ2-5; D uncertain. CDR1 and CDR2 from the germline V gene are ENHRY and SYGVKD. V lost 4 bases and J lost 7, with 7 bases in between. This CDR3 is built from 11 residues. This CDR3 reads CAISGAGTQYF. In nucleotides, the CDR3 is TGTGCCATCAGTGGCGCCGGGACCCAGTACTTC.

The V gene is TRBV7-3, the J gene TRBJ2-1; D gene unclear. There are 16 residues in the CDR3. Germline CDR1 is SGHTA and CDR2 is FQGTGA. V lost 4 bases, J lost 3 bases, and 16 bases lay in between. The DNA for the CDR3 is TGTGCCAGCAGCTCAAAGGTGTCTAGTCGCTACAATGAGCAGTTCTTC. It is translated as CASSSKVSSRYNEQFF.

This clone has more than one count but fewer than ten. CDR3 DNA sequence: TGTGCCAGTAGTATAATTCTTGGCGGACAGCCCCAGCATTTT. As protein: CASSIILGGQPQHF. The chain couples TRBV19 to TRBJ1-5; unclear D gene. Germline V gives CDR1 LNHDA, CDR2 SQIVND (reference sequence). The V end was cut by 2 bases, the J end by 7 bases, with 12 bases between. The CDR3 is made up of 14 amino acids.

The chain links TRBV28 to TRBJ2-3; no clear D. CDR1 and CDR2 (germline): MDHEN, SYDVKM. V shed 5 bases and J shed 4 bases, with 7 bases lying between them. The CDR3 totals 12 residues. CDR3 DNA sequence: TGTGCCAGCAGTGGCCTGCCAGATACGCAGTATTTT. Its protein is CASSGLPDTQYF. The full variable domain, with the rest looked up from reference TRBV28 and TRBJ2-3, is DVKVTQSSRYLVKRTGEKVFLECVQDMDHENMFWYRQDPGLGLRLIYFSYDVKMKEKGDIPEGYSVSREKKERFSLILESASTNQTSMYLCASSGLPDTQYFGPGTRLTVL.

The chain has TRBV6-5 and TRBJ2-1; 9 bases line up with TRBD2. The CDR3 runs 15 residues. The germline gives CDR1 MNHEY, CDR2 SVGAGI. V gave up 7 bases and J gave up 6 bases; unmatched junction bases: 10. CDR3 DNA sequence: TGTGCCAGCATCCGCGGGGGGGAATCTGGCAATGAGCAGTTCTTC. Its translation is CASIRGGESGNEQFF.

The chain recombines TRBV11-2 with TRBJ1-2, with 8 bases identical to TRBD1. Germline-derived CDR1 and CDR2 are SGHAT and FQNNGV. Trimming took 5 bases from V and 3 from J; bases not matched to a gene: 8. There are 15 residues in the CDR3. CDR3 sequence: CASSTGQANYYGYTF. The CDR3 region has the DNA TGTGCCAGCAGCACGGGACAGGCGAACTACTATGGCTACACCTTC.

This chain links TRBV3-1 (or the pseudogene TRBV3-2) with TRBJ1-2; 8 bases map to TRBD1. V shed 0 bases, J shed 6 bases, and the junction held 9 bases outside the gene matches. Per germline, CDR1 LGHDT and CDR2 YNNKEL (reference sequence). This CDR3 contains 16 residues. CDR3 in DNA: TGTGCCAGCAGCCAAGATTCCTCAGGGGGCAGGAATGGCTACACCTTC. Protein sequence: CASSQDSSGGRNGYTF.

Notes on this clone: At the DNA level, this CDR3 is encoded by other sequences in the same sample as well. The genes are TRBV18 and TRBJ2-5; TRBD1 is a possible D gene (5 bases). CDR1 and CDR2 from the germline V gene are KGHSH and LQKENI. V lost 1 base and J 5 bases, leaving 5 bases between the germline ends. The CDR3 has 12 residues. CDR3 sequence (DNA): TGTGCCAGCTCACCACAGGGGGAGACCCAGTACTTC. As protein: CASSPQGETQYF.

The rearrangement uses TRBV28 and TRBJ1-1; no clear D. V was clipped by 8 bases and J by 2 bases, with 6 bases between them. Per germline, CDR1 MDHEN and CDR2 SYDVKM. The CDR3 length is 11 residues. The CDR3 here is CASYRNTEAFF. DNA of the CDR3: TGTGCCAGCTACAGAAACACTGAAGCTTTCTTT.

This chain uses TRBV18 with TRBJ2-7; a weak D match, TRBD1 (5 bases). The CDR3 consists of 15 residues. Germline V gene data show CDR1 as KGHSH and CDR2 as LQKENI. Trimming removed 3 bases from V and 0 bases from J, with 12 bases in between. CDR3 sequence (DNA): TGTGCCAGCTCACCCACTCAGGGAACCTCCTACGAGCAGTACTTC. Amino acid sequence: CASSPTQGTSYEQYF.

The V call is TRBV18, the J call TRBJ1-5; D remains unclear. Germline V gene data show CDR1 as KGHSH and CDR2 as LQKENI. The CDR3 spans 18 residues. Trimming took off 6 bases at V and 4 bases at J, with 25 bases between the two ends. The CDR3 loop is CASSPQRVSQHLNQPQHF. In nucleotides, the CDR3 is TGTGCCAGCTCCCCGCAACGGGTCTCCCAGCACCTAAATCAGCCCCAGCATTTT.

The chain couples TRBV2 to TRBJ2-2; tentative D call: TRBD1 (5 bases). The germline V gene encodes CDR1 SNHLY and CDR2 FYNNEI. The V gene lost 6 bases and the J gene lost 2 bases, with 10 bases spanning the gap. CDR3 size: 14 residues. The CDR3 nucleotides are TGTGCCAGCAGCAATCAGGGAAACACCGGGGAGCTGTTTTTT. As protein: CASSNQGNTGELFF.

V usage is TRBV28 and J usage is TRBJ1-5, with a possible D match to TRBD1 (6 bases). Germline loops: CDR1 MDHEN, CDR2 SYDVKM. V was cut by 4 bases and J by 4 bases, with 14 bases left in between. The CDR3 extends over 15 amino acids. As DNA, the CDR3 is TGTGCCAGCAGTTCTGGACAGCCTCTAAATCAGCCCCAGCATTTT. Translating gives CASSSGQPLNQPQHF. Full variable domain (rest looked up from reference TRBV28 and TRBJ1-5): DVKVTQSSRYLVKRTGEKVFLECVQDMDHENMFWYRQDPGLGLRLIYFSYDVKMKEKGDIPEGYSVSREKKERFSLILESASTNQTSMYLCASSSGQPLNQPQHFGDGTRLSIL.

The chain uses TRBV19 and TRBJ1-6; perhaps TRBD1 as D (6 bases). CDR1 is LNHDA and CDR2 is SQIVND in the germline V gene (reference sequence). V gave up 10 bases and J gave up 7 bases, with 14 bases separating them. The length of the CDR3 is 13 residues. The CDR3 nucleotides read TGTGCCACCAGACAGGAGATGAATTCACCCCTCCACTTT. Its translation: CATRQEMNSPLHF.

The chain recombines TRBV4-1 with TRBJ1-5; no clear D. Germline V gene sequence: CDR1 MGHRA, CDR2 YSYEKL. The CDR3 is made up of 13 amino acids. V was cut by 4 bases and J by 2 bases, with 6 bases left in between. The CDR3 DNA follows: TGCGCCAGCAGCCCCCCTGGCAATCAGCCCCAGCATTTT. Translation: CASSPPGNQPQHF.

The V and J genes are TRBV2 and TRBJ1-4; D may be TRBD1 (6 bases). The CDR3 is made up of 13 amino acids. The V gene lost 8 bases and the J gene lost 8 bases, with 15 bases spanning the gap. From germline, CDR1 is SNHLY and CDR2 FYNNEI. CDR3 sequence reads: CASSDRRGEKLFF. CDR3 coding DNA: TGTGCCAGCTCAGACAGGAGAGGCGAAAAACTGTTTTTT.

CDR3: CATSVSGAGTDTQYF. The CDR3 DNA is TGTGCCACCAGTGTTTCAGGGGCTGGCACAGATACGCAGTATTTT. V usage is TRBV24-1 and J usage is TRBJ2-3; possibly TRBD1 for D (6 bases). The V gene's germline CDR1 is KGHDR and CDR2 SFDVKD. CDR3 size: 15 residues. Trimming cost V 5 bases and J 1 base, with 12 bases left between them.

As DNA, the CDR3 is TGTGCCAGCAGCACCCGGACTAGCGGGGGGGTCGGCACCGGGGAGCTGTTTTTT. Amino acids: CASSTRTSGGVGTGELFF. The chain combines TRBV11-3 with TRBJ2-2, with 15 bases matching TRBD2. The CDR3 totals 18 residues. Germline V gives CDR1 SGHNT, CDR2 YENEEA. J lost 4 bases, V lost 5 bases, and 8 bases had no gene match.

V is TRBV28 and J is TRBJ2-1; 9 bases are shared with TRBD1. Trimming removed 4 bases from V and 7 bases from J; junction bases left unmatched: 5. This CDR3 is 14 amino acids long. Per germline, CDR1 MDHEN and CDR2 SYDVKM. The CDR3 nucleotides read TGTGCCAGCAGTTCAACAGGGGGCAAAAATGAGCAGTTCTTC. As protein: CASSSTGGKNEQFF.

The chain carries TRBV5-1 and TRBJ1-4; no reliable D call. CDR1 and CDR2 from the germline V gene are SGHRS and YFSETQ. This CDR3 contains 14 residues. Trimming removed 3 bases at V and 4 bases at J, with 10 bases between. This CDR3 is CASSSPGNNEKLFF. The CDR3 DNA reads as TGCGCCAGCAGCTCCCCGGGTAATAATGAAAAACTGTTTTTT.

The chain couples TRBV7-9 to TRBJ1-1; a weak D match, TRBD1 (5 bases). CDR1 is SEHNR and CDR2 is FQNEAQ in the germline V gene (reference sequence). The CDR3 covers 15 residues. V lost 5 bases to trimming and J lost 0 bases, with 13 bases between them. The CDR3 sequence: CASSLRQSMNTEAFF. In DNA form, the CDR3 reads TGTGCCAGCAGCCTAAGACAGAGCATGAACACTGAAGCTTTCTTT.

The chain couples TRBV11-2 to TRBJ1-2; the match to TRBD1 covers 8 bases. CDR1 SGHAT and CDR2 FQNNGV come from the germline V gene. CDR3 size: 16 residues. Germline trimming cut 2 bases from V and 2 bases from J; bases unmatched to any gene: 7. CDR3 sequence: CASSLHPQGANYGYTF. CDR3 in DNA: TGTGCCAGCAGCTTACACCCCCAGGGGGCGAACTATGGCTACACCTTC.